This record looks at one T cell receptor (beta chain) sequence and its context. The antigen is unknown. The sample originates from a study of T cells in Graves' hyperthyroidism and ophthalmopathy. Study-wide points: Ophthalmopathy onset followed model prediction by a median around 6.9 months. Clonotypes that were expanded in thyroid above 0.001 mostly appeared in blood too.

RNA transcripts yielded amplified TCR beta CDR3 regions. The TCR CDR3 first-round RT-PCR relied on the HTBI primer set. Each CDR3 protein is one row after TCRdb ran MiXCR on the multiplex PCR reads. This table has roughly 840,000 distinct CDR3 sequences, 38% appearing once. Trimming cost V 5 bases and J 5 bases, with 11 bases left between them. Germline V lookup: CDR1 LNHDA, CDR2 SQIVND (reference sequence). There are 13 residues in the CDR3. Lactation, pregnancy, other autoimmune disease or uncontrolled infection excluded patients. The chain employs TRBV19 and TRBJ2-3; a weak D match, TRBD2 (6 bases). The sequencing input was blood. The sequence was obtained from a young man with Graves' hyperthyroidism. This chain's CDR3 is CASSFRGIDTQYF. In nucleotides, the CDR3 is TGTGCCAGTAGTTTTCGGGGGATAGATACGCAGTATTTT.